Included here is one T cell receptor beta chain sequence, with context. Its antigen is undetermined. The repertoire was sequenced with immunoSEQ multiplex PCR; TCRdb's copy has only in-frame clones and lacks some. Counted here are millions of clones, 85% to 95% occurring once; the ten biggest clones make up approximately 0.4%. The sample originates from a study of shared clonotypes between healthy human individuals. Study background: Used for every donor were three CD4 naive, three CD4 memory, two CD8 naive and one CD8 memory plate.

Study-wide results and caveats: Sorted-subset sequencing, rarefaction showed, was incomplete despite large depth.

This receptor was identified in a man between 18 and 29 years old in good health. Some clones in this sample may be carry-over from other donors' samples. Input material: naive CD4+ T cells from PBMCs. Subset here: CD45RA+ positively selected.

The CDR3 loop is CAASINLGTQYF. CDR3 nucleotide sequence: TGTGCCGCCAGTATAAACCTCGGTACGCAGTATTTT. The chain uses TRBV28 and TRBJ2-3; D is unresolved. Per the germline V gene, CDR1 is MDHEN and CDR2 is SYDVKM. The CDR3 is 12 residues long. V lost 11 bases and J lost 8, with 17 bases in between.